This T cell receptor beta chain was recorded in a study of blood T cell dynamics during melanoma immunotherapy. Study-level background: Metastatic melanoma patients received first-line pembrolizumab or nivolumab plus ipilimumab.

Using immunoSEQ multiplex PCR, the repertoire was profiled, and TCRdb retains in-frame clones only, with some absent. The table records approximately 2,800 clones, around 85% of them present only once. Documented time point: week 3, after first cycle of checkpoint inhibitor. V was pared by 4 bases and J by 2 bases, with 15 bases between. CDR1 is SGHRS and CDR2 is YFSETQ in the germline V gene. This CDR3 is built from 16 residues. The input for sequencing was blood, taken from a patient treated with checkpoint blockade. J is TRBJ2-2 and V is TRBV5-1; perhaps TRBD2 as D (5 bases). The receptor comes from a human donor with melanoma. The CDR3 reads CASSPGLSINTGELFF. CDR3 DNA sequence: TGCGCCAGCAGCCCTGGACTTTCCATAAACACCGGGGAGCTGTTTTTT.